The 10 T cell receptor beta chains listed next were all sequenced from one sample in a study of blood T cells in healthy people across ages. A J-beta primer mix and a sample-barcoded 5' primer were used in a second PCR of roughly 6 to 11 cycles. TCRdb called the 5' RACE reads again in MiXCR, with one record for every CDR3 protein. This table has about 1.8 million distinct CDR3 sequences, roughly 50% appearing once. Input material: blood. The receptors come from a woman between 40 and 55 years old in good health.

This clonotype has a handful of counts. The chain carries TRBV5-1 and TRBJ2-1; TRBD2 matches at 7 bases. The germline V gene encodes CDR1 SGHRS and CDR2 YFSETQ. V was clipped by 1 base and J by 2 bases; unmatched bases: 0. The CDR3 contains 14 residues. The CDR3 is CASSLREAYNEQFF. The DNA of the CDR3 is TGCGCCAGCAGCTTGCGGGAGGCCTACAATGAGCAGTTCTTC. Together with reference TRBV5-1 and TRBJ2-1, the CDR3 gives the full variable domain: KAGVTQTPRYLIKTRGQQVTLSCSPISGHRSVSWYQQTPGQGLQFLFEYFSETQRNKGNFPGRFSGRQFSNSRSEMNVSTLELGDSALYLCASSLREAYNEQFFGPGTRLTVL.

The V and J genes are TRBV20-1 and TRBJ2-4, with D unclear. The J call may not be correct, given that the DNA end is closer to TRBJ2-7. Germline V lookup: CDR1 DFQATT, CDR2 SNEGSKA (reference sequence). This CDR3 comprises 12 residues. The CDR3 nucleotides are TGCAGTGCCACTCCCGCGGCTTACGAGCAGTACTTC. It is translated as CSATPAAYEQYF.

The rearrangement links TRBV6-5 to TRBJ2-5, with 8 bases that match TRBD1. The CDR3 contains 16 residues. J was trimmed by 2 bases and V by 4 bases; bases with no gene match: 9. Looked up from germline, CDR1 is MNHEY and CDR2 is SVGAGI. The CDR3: CASSFEPRGLQETQYF. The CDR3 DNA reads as TGTGCCAGCAGTTTCGAACCCAGGGGGCTGCAAGAGACCCAGTACTTC.

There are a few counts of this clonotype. The CDR3 here is CASSLKGEGPQHF. CDR3 nucleotide sequence: TGTGCCAGCAGCCTAAAGGGGGAAGGGCCCCAGCATTTT. The chain combines TRBV7-9 with TRBJ1-5; tentatively, D is TRBD1 (6 bases). Per germline, CDR1 SEHNR and CDR2 FQNEAQ (reference sequence). V was trimmed by 5 bases and J by 9 bases, leaving 14 bases between them. The CDR3 has 13 residues. The full variable domain, with the rest looked up from reference TRBV7-9 and TRBJ1-5, is DTGVSQNPRHKITKRGQNVTFRCDPISEHNRLYWYRQTLGQGPEFLTYFQNEAQLEKSRLLSDRFSAERPKGSFSTLEIQRTEQGDSAMYLCASSLKGEGPQHFGDGTRLSIL.

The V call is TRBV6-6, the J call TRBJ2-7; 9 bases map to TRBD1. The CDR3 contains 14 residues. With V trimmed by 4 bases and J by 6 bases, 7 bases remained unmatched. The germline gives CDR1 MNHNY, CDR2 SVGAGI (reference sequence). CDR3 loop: CASSSGTGMREQYF. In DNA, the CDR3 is TGTGCCAGCAGTTCCGGGACAGGGATGCGCGAGCAGTACTTC.

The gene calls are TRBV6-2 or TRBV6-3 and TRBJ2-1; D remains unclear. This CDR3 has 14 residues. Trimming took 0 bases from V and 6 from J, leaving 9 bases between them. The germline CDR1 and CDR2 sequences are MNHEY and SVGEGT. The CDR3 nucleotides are TGTGCCAGCAGTTACTCTTCCGGGCCCAATGAGCAGTTCTTC. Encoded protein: CASSYSSGPNEQFF.

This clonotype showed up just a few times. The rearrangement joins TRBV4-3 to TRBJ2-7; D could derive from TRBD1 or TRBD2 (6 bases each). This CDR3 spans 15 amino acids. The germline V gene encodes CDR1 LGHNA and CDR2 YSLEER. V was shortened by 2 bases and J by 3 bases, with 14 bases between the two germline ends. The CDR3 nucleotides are TGCGCCAGCAGCCAAAGCATAGGGGGGTACTACGAGCAGTACTTC. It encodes CASSQSIGGYYEQYF.

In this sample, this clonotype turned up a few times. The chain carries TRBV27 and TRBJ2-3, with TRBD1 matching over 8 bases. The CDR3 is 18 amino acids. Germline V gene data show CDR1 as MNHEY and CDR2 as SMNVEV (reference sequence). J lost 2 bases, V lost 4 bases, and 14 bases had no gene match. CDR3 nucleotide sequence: TGTGCCAGCAGTTCCCCTAACCGACAGGGGCGAATCACAGATACGCAGTATTTT. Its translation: CASSSPNRQGRITDTQYF.

This CDR3 is CASSSTPLAGYTDTQYF. The CDR3 DNA follows: TGTGCCAGCAGCTCTACCCCACTAGCGGGGTACACAGATACGCAGTATTTT. The rearrangement links TRBV7-2 to TRBJ2-3; 10 bases are shared with TRBD2. This CDR3 has 17 residues. Germline CDR1 is SGHTA and CDR2 is FQGNSA. The V segment lost 4 bases and the J segment 2 bases; nucleotides outside the gene matches: 9.

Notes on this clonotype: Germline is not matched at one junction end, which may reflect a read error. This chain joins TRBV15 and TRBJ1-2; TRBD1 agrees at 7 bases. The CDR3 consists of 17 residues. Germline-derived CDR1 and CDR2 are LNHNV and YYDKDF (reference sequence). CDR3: CATSRDETGVRTYGYTF. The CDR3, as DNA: TGTGCCACCAGCAGAGATGAAACAGGGGTCCGCACCTATGGTTACACCTTC.